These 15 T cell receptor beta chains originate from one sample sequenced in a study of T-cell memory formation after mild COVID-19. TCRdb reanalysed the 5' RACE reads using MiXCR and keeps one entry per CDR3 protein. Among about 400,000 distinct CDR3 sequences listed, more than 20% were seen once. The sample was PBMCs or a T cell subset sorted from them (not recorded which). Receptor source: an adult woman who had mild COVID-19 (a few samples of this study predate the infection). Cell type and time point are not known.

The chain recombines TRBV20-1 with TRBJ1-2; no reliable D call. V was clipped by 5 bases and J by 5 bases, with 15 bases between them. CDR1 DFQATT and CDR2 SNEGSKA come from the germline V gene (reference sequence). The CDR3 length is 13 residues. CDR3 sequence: CSALRLPPYGYTF. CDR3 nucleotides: TGCAGTGCTCTCCGACTGCCTCCTTATGGCTACACCTTC.

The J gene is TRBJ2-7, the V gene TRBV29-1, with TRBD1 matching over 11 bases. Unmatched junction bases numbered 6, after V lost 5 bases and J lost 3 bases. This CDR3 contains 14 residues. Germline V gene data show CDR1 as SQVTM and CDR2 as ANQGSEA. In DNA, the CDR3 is TGCAGCGTTCCGTGGGGACAGGGGGACTACGAGCAGTACTTC. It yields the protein CSVPWGQGDYEQYF.

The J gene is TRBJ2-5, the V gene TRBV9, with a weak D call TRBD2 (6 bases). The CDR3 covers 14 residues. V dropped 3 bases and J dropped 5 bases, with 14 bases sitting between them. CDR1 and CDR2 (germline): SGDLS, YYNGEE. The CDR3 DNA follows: TGTGCCAGCAGCGCCGATGGAGGGGTGGAGACCCAGTACTTC. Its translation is CASSADGGVETQYF.

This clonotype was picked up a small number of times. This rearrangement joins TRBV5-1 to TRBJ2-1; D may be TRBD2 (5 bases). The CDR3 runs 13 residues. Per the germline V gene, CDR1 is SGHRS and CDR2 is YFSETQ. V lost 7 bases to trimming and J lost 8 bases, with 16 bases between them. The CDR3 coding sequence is TGCGCCAGCCACTTGGGAGCCAGCTATGAGCAGTTCTTC. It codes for CASHLGASYEQFF.

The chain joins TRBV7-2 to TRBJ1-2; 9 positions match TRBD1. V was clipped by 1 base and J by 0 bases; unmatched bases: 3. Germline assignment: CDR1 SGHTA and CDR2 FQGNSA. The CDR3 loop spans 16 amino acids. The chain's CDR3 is CASSLGGQGSNYGYTF. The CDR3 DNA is TGTGCCAGCAGCTTAGGCGGACAGGGGTCTAACTATGGCTACACCTTC.

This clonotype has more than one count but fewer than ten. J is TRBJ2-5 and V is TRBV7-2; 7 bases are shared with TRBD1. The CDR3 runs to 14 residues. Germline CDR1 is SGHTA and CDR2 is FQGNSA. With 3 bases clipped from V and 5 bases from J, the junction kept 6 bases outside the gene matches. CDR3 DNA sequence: TGTGCCAGCAGCTTCCAGGGGGTGACCGAGACCCAGTACTTC. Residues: CASSFQGVTETQYF. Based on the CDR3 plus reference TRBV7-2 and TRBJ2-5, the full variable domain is GAGVSQSPSNKVTEKGKDVELRCDPISGHTALYWYRQSLGQGLEFLIYFQGNSAPDKSGLPSDRFSAERTGGSVSTLTIQRTQQEDSAVYLCASSFQGVTETQYFGPGTRLLVL.

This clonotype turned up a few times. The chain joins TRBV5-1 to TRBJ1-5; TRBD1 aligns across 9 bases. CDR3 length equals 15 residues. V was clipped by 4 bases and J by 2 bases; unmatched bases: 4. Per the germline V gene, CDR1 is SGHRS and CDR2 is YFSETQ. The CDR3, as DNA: TGCGCCAGCAGCCCGTGGACAGGGGGCAATCAGCCCCAGCATTTT. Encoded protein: CASSPWTGGNQPQHF.

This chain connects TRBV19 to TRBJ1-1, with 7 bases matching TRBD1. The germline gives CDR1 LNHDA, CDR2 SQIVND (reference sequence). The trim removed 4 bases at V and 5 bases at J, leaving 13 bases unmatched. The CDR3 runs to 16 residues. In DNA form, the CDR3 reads TGTGCCAGTAGTACCTACACAGGGGAACCGGTGACTGAAGCTTTCTTT. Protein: CASSTYTGEPVTEAFF.

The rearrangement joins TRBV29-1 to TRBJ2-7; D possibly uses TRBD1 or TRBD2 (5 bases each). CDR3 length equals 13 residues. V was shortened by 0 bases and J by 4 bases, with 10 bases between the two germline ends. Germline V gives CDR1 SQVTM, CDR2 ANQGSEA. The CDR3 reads CSVEEDRGYEQYF. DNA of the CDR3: TGCAGCGTTGAAGAAGACAGAGGGTACGAGCAGTACTTC.

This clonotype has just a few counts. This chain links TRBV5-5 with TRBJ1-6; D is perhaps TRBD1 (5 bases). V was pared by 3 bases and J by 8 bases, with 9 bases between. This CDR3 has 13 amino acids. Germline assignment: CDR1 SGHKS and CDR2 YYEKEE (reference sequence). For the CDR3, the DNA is TGTGCCAGCAGCTCCGTGGGGGATTCACCCCTCCACTTT. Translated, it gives CASSSVGDSPLHF. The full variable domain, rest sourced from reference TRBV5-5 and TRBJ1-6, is DAGVTQSPTHLIKTRGQQVTLRCSPISGHKSVSWYQQVLGQGPQFIFQYYEKEERGRGNFPDRFSARQFPNYSSELNVNALLLGDSALYLCASSSVGDSPLHFGNGTRLTVT.

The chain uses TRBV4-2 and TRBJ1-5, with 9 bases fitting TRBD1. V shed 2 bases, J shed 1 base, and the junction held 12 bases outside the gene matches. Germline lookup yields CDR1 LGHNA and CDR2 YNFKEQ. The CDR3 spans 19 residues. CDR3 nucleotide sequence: TGTGCCAGCAGCCAAACGAGTTCAGGGACAGGGATGAGCAATCAGCCCCAGCATTTT. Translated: CASSQTSSGTGMSNQPQHF.

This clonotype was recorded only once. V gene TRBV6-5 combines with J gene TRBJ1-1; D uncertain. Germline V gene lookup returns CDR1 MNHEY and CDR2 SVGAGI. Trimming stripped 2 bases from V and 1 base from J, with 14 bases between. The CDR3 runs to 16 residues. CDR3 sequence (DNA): TGTGCCAGCAGTTACGGGTCGGGGATCTCGAACACTGAAGCTTTCTTT. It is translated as CASSYGSGISNTEAFF.

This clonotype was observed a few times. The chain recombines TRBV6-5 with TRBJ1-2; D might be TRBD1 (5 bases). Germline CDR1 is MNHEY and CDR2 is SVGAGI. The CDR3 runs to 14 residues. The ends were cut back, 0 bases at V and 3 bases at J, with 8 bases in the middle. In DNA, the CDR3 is TGTGCCAGCAGTTACTCGGGACGAGACTATGGCTACACCTTC. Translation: CASSYSGRDYGYTF.

CDR3 in DNA: TGCGCCAGCAGCCCGGGACTAGCGGGGGGGCCTGACAATGAGCAGTTCTTC. Residues: CASSPGLAGGPDNEQFF. V gene TRBV5-1 combines with J gene TRBJ2-1, with 16 bases fitting TRBD2. Unmatched junction bases numbered 6, after V lost 4 bases and J lost 5 bases. The germline CDR1 and CDR2 sequences are SGHRS and YFSETQ. The length of the CDR3 is 17 residues.

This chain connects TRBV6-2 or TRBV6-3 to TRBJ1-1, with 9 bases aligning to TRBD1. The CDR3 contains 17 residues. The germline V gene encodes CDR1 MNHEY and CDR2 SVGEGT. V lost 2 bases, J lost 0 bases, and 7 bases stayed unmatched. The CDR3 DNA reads TGTGCCAGCAGTTACCGGGACAGGGTCCTTGTGAACACTGAAGCTTTCTTT. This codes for CASSYRDRVLVNTEAFF.